This T cell receptor (beta chain) originates from a study of beta chain features in type 1 diabetes. cDNA synthesis used the whole RNA isolate, giving expressed TCRB sequences. Sequencing was performed with immunoSEQ multiplex PCR; in TCRdb, only in-frame clones are kept and a portion is missing. The sample consists of over 300,000 clones, 6.5% to 10% of them appearing once. Germline V gene data show CDR1 as LGHNA and CDR2 as YNFKEQ. The CDR3 length is 17 residues. V was clipped by 1 base and J by 4 bases; unmatched bases: 9. The sample taken for sequencing was central memory CD4+ T cells from blood. This sequence joins TRBV4-2 and TRBJ2-3, with 9 bases lining up with TRBD1. The sequence was collected from a woman between 18 and 30 years old in good health. In nucleotides, the CDR3 is TGTGCCAGCAGCCAAGGAGGTTTGGGACAGGGCGCAGATACGCAGTATTTT. This sequence encodes CASSQGGLGQGADTQYF.